The 31 T cell receptor beta chains below come from one sample, sequenced in a study of radiotherapy plus CTLA-4 blockade in lung cancer. Profiled with immunoSEQ multiplex PCR; TCRdb holds only in-frame clones, not every one. The sample lists more than 90,000 clones; around 90% were seen once. Specimen: peripheral blood, collected from a patient treated with radiotherapy plus ipilimumab. The receptors were gathered from a human donor with non-small cell lung cancer that progressed on radiotherapy plus ipilimumab.

V is TRBV6-1 and J is TRBJ2-5; the D gene is possibly TRBD2 (5 bases). CDR1 MNHNS and CDR2 SASEGT come from the germline V gene. The ends were cut back, 5 bases at V and 4 bases at J, with 14 bases in the middle. The CDR3 covers 14 residues. CDR3 sequence: CASSSGNSGETQYF. DNA for the CDR3: TGTGCCAGCAGTTCCGGGAATTCTGGAGAGACCCAGTACTTC.

This rearrangement joins TRBV13 to TRBJ2-1, with D perhaps TRBD1 or TRBD2 (6 bases each). V gave up 5 bases and J gave up 4 bases, with 21 bases separating them. The germline gives CDR1 PRHDT, CDR2 FYEKMQ (reference sequence). CDR3 length: 17 amino acids. The CDR3 sequence is CASSQDPPGARYNEQFF. The CDR3 bases are TGTGCCAGCAGCCAAGACCCCCCGGGGGCAAGGTACAATGAGCAGTTCTTC.

This clone was observed a single time. The gene calls are TRBV15 and TRBJ2-3, with 7 bases that match TRBD1. In germline, CDR1 is LNHNV, CDR2 YYDKDF (reference sequence). With 3 bases clipped from V and 2 bases from J, the junction kept 5 bases outside the gene matches. The CDR3 totals 15 residues. The CDR3: CATSRTGRNTDTQYF. CDR3 DNA: TGTGCCACCAGCAGGACAGGGCGCAACACAGATACGCAGTATTTT.

This clone occurred once. The chain joins TRBV5-1 to TRBJ2-2, with 10 positions matching TRBD2. This CDR3 is built from 19 residues. V lost 7 bases, J lost 3 bases, and 18 bases stayed unmatched. Germline V lookup: CDR1 SGHRS, CDR2 YFSETQ. CDR3 region: CASRRTAGGMAVDTGELFF. CDR3 nucleotides: TGCGCCAGCCGGCGGACAGCGGGAGGGATGGCGGTGGACACCGGGGAGCTGTTTTTT.

The chain couples TRBV18 to TRBJ2-2; D gene ambiguous. Germline CDR1 is KGHSH and CDR2 is LQKENI. Trimming stripped 6 bases from V and 4 bases from J, with 12 bases between. The CDR3 is 14 residues long. Here the CDR3 reads CASSRLEVTGELFF. In nucleotides, the CDR3 is TGTGCCAGCTCCCGACTCGAGGTCACCGGGGAGCTGTTTTTT.

The chain joins TRBV4-1 to TRBJ1-3; D uncertain. Trimming stripped 0 bases from V and 11 bases from J, with 11 bases between. The CDR3 sequence is 13 residues long. Germline V gene lookup returns CDR1 MGHRA and CDR2 YSYEKL. The CDR3 bases are TGCGCCAGCAGCCAAGATCTTGGGTTCCCCATATATTTT. Its protein is CASSQDLGFPIYF.

The rearrangement links TRBV6-6 to TRBJ2-3; D may be TRBD1 or TRBD2 (5 bases each). The length of the CDR3 is 15 residues. CDR1 is MNHNY and CDR2 is SVGAGI in the germline V gene (reference sequence). V was clipped by 5 bases and J by 1 base, with 13 bases between them. This chain's CDR3 is CASSRVGARTDTQYF. CDR3 DNA: TGTGCCAGCAGTCGAGTCGGGGCCCGCACAGATACGCAGTATTTT.

This clone was recorded only once. The V and J genes are TRBV4-1 and TRBJ2-1; D may be TRBD2 (5 bases). Germline CDR1 and CDR2: MGHRA and YSYEKL. This CDR3 spans 14 amino acids. V was pared by 1 base and J by 10 bases, with 14 bases between. The CDR3 reads CASSQGIPREEQFF. CDR3 DNA sequence: TGCGCCAGCAGCCAAGGAATTCCGAGGGAAGAGCAGTTCTTC.

The count of this clone is one. The chain joins TRBV6-1 to TRBJ2-7, with a tentative D call TRBD2 (6 bases). V was clipped by 4 bases and J by 4 bases, with 20 bases between them. This CDR3 has 16 residues. Germline V CDR1 and CDR2: MNHNS, SASEGT. DNA for the CDR3: TGTGCCAGCAGTGCTCCAGCCGGGACTGCCTTTTACGAGCAGTACTTC. This encodes CASSAPAGTAFYEQYF.

The chain has TRBV9 and TRBJ2-1; D gene unclear. V was cut by 0 bases and J by 2 bases, with 3 bases left in between. Germline-derived CDR1 and CDR2 are SGDLS and YYNGEE. The CDR3 extends over 13 amino acids. Here the CDR3 DNA reads TGTGCCAGCAGCGTAGATCCCTACAATGAGCAGTTCTTC. This sequence encodes CASSVDPYNEQFF.

This chain joins TRBV6-5 and TRBJ2-3, with D unresolved. Looked up from germline, CDR1 is MNHEY and CDR2 is SVGAGI. CDR3 size: 14 residues. The germline V and J ends were trimmed by 5 bases and 1 base, with 10 bases remaining between them. This CDR3 reads CASSLQWGTDTQYF. In DNA form, the CDR3 reads TGTGCCAGCAGTCTCCAGTGGGGCACAGATACGCAGTATTTT.

This chain links TRBV19 with TRBJ1-1; no reliable D call. V lost 3 bases, J lost 0 bases, and 11 bases lay in between. Germline CDR1 is LNHDA and CDR2 is SQIVND (reference sequence). The CDR3 is made up of 15 amino acids. CDR3: CASSMGRILNTEAFF. The CDR3 DNA reads as TGTGCCAGTAGTATGGGAAGAATCCTGAACACTGAAGCTTTCTTT.

V is TRBV7-3 and J is TRBJ2-1, with TRBD2 identical over 13 bases. Trimming cost V 5 bases and J 3 bases; bases outside gene matches: 13. Germline V gene sequence: CDR1 SGHTA, CDR2 FQGTGA. The CDR3 sequence is 19 residues long. The CDR3 DNA reads as TGTGCCAGCAGCCCCACGACCGGACTAGCGGGAGCTTTCTACAATGAGCAGTTCTTC. Amino acid sequence: CASSPTTGLAGAFYNEQFF.

The chain links TRBV11-2 to TRBJ2-3, with D possibly being TRBD1 (6 bases). The CDR3 has 17 residues. CDR1 and CDR2 (germline): SGHAT, FQNNGV. V lost 1 base and J 4 bases, leaving 18 bases between the germline ends. The CDR3 bases are TGTGCCAGCAGCTTAGGTTGGACAGCCCGCGAGGCAGATACGCAGTATTTT. This encodes CASSLGWTAREADTQYF.

The V gene is TRBV6-6, the J gene TRBJ1-1; D unclear. The CDR3 is made up of 15 amino acids. V dropped 4 bases and J dropped 0 bases, with 12 bases sitting between them. Germline loops: CDR1 MNHNY, CDR2 SVGAGI (reference sequence). The CDR3 loop is CASSSQDGVNTEAFF. CDR3 DNA: TGTGCCAGCAGTTCTCAGGACGGAGTGAACACTGAAGCTTTCTTT.

The CDR3 loop reads CASTHTNEQFF. For the CDR3, the DNA is TGCGCCAGCACTCACACCAATGAGCAGTTCTTC. The chain combines TRBV10-2 with TRBJ2-1, with no clear D. The CDR3 has 11 amino acids. CDR1 WSHSY and CDR2 SAAADI come from the germline V gene. The V gene lost 7 bases and the J gene lost 6 bases, with 7 bases spanning the gap.

Notes on this clone: Other nucleotide sequences from this sample produce the same CDR3. CDR3 DNA sequence: TGCGCCAGCAGCCCTTCCGGCAGGGGCACAGATACGCAGTATTTT. Protein product: CASSPSGRGTDTQYF. The gene calls are TRBV5-1 and TRBJ2-3, with D perhaps matching TRBD1 (5 bases). V lost 4 bases and J 1 base, leaving 13 bases between the germline ends. In germline, CDR1 is SGHRS, CDR2 YFSETQ. CDR3 length: 15 amino acids.

This chain connects TRBV7-9 to TRBJ1-6; tentative D call: TRBD1 (5 bases). Trimming took off 8 bases at V and 8 bases at J, with 10 bases between the two ends. In germline, CDR1 is SEHNR, CDR2 FQNEAQ (reference sequence). The CDR3 loop spans 12 amino acids. In nucleotides, the CDR3 is TGTGCCAGCTCCTGGGGGGATTCACCCCTCCACTTT. Translating it yields CASSWGDSPLHF.

The chain recombines TRBV2 with TRBJ2-1; 7 bases agree with TRBD2. This CDR3 comprises 13 residues. The ends lost 4 bases at V and 10 bases at J; junction bases unmatched: 7. The germline V gene has CDR1 SNHLY and CDR2 FYNNEI. CDR3 region: CASSVVIAGEQFF. The CDR3 nucleotides read TGTGCCAGCAGTGTAGTTATAGCGGGCGAGCAGTTCTTC. Full variable domain (missing parts from reference TRBV2 and TRBJ2-1): EPEVTQTPSHQVTQMGQEVILRCVPISNHLYFYWYRQILGQKVEFLVSFYNNEISEKSEIFDDQFSVERPDGSNFTLKIRSTKLEDSAMYFCASSVVIAGEQFFGPGTRLTVL.

This chain joins TRBV29-1 and TRBJ1-1; 10 bases match TRBD1. The J segment lost 5 bases and the V segment lost 4 bases, leaving 7 bases of the junction unmatched. The CDR3 is 14 amino acids. Germline V gives CDR1 SQVTM, CDR2 ANQGSEA. In DNA form, the CDR3 reads TGCAGCGTTGGAGACAGGGGGCGAGGTACTGAAGCTTTCTTT. Its translation is CSVGDRGRGTEAFF. Full variable domain (remainder filled in from reference TRBV29-1 and TRBJ1-1): SAVISQKPSRDICQRGTSLTIQCQVDSQVTMMFWYRQQPGQSLTLIATANQGSEATYESGFVIDKFPISRPNLTFSTLTVSNMSPEDSSIYLCSVGDRGRGTEAFFGQGTRLTVV.

The chain employs TRBV7-6 and TRBJ2-7, with 7 positions matching TRBD2. J lost 4 bases, V lost 5 bases, and 14 bases had no gene match. This CDR3 has 16 residues. Germline V gene data show CDR1 as SGHVS and CDR2 as FNYEAQ. The CDR3 sequence is CASSPHRREGQYEQYF. The CDR3 coding sequence is TGTGCCAGCAGCCCCCATCGGAGGGAGGGCCAGTACGAGCAGTACTTC.

The CDR3 is CASRRTGLTGELFF. DNA of the CDR3: TGTGCCAGCAGGAGGACGGGACTCACCGGGGAGCTGTTTTTT. The rearrangement links TRBV6-5 to TRBJ2-2, with a tentative D call TRBD2 (6 bases). Germline V gene lookup returns CDR1 MNHEY and CDR2 SVGAGI. Between the trimmed V and J ends, which lost 6 bases and 4 bases, there was a span of 12 bases. The CDR3 runs to 14 residues.

This chain connects TRBV23-1 to TRBJ2-7, with D tentatively TRBD1 or TRBD2 (5 bases each). TRBV23-1 is designated an ORF whose function remains uncertain. V was trimmed by 2 bases and J by 5 bases, leaving 16 bases between them. The length of the CDR3 is 15 residues. The DNA for the CDR3 is TGCGCCAGCAGTCAAGAAAGACAGCGGCTTCACGAGCAGTACTTC. Amino acid sequence: CASSQERQRLHEQYF.

The chain has TRBV6-6 and TRBJ2-7; D not certain. V lost 8 bases and J 4 bases, leaving 12 bases between the germline ends. This CDR3 contains 12 residues. Germline lookup yields CDR1 MNHNY and CDR2 SVGAGI (reference sequence). The CDR3 is CASSVSSYEQYF. The CDR3 DNA is TGTGCCAGCTCAGTTTCTAGTTACGAGCAGTACTTC.

This chain joins TRBV19 and TRBJ2-1; perhaps TRBD1 as D (6 bases). Looked up from germline, CDR1 is LNHDA and CDR2 is SQIVND (reference sequence). V shed 5 bases and J shed 9 bases, with 14 bases lying between them. The CDR3 sequence is 13 residues long. The CDR3 spells CASSPTGLAEQFF. The CDR3 DNA follows: TGTGCCAGTAGTCCCACAGGGTTGGCTGAGCAGTTCTTC.

The J gene is TRBJ2-3, the V gene TRBV6-1; tentatively, D is TRBD2 (5 bases). The V gene lost 0 bases and the J gene lost 4 bases, with 5 bases spanning the gap. Germline assignment: CDR1 MNHNS and CDR2 SASEGT. The CDR3 spans 13 residues. The CDR3 loop reads CASSEAGADTQYF. CDR3 bases: TGTGCCAGCAGTGAAGCGGGAGCAGATACGCAGTATTTT.

This chain uses TRBV18 with TRBJ2-7; no firm D call. CDR1 is KGHSH, CDR2 LQKENI, per germline. The CDR3 covers 13 residues. The V end lost 3 bases, the J end lost 6 bases, and 12 bases lay between the germline ends. CDR3 sequence: CASSPDLLSEQYF. For the CDR3, the DNA is TGTGCCAGCTCACCTGATTTGTTATCCGAGCAGTACTTC.

The gene calls are TRBV4-2 and TRBJ2-7; 11 positions agree with TRBD2. CDR1 and CDR2 from the germline V gene are LGHNA and YNFKEQ. This CDR3 region has 16 residues. Trimming took 1 base from V and 2 from J; bases not matched to a gene: 4. The CDR3 loop is CASSQAGTSGTYEQYF. CDR3 nucleotide sequence: TGTGCCAGCAGCCAAGCAGGGACTAGCGGTACCTACGAGCAGTACTTC.

This chain joins TRBV2 and TRBJ1-5; TRBD1 might be the D (5 bases). CDR1 is SNHLY, CDR2 FYNNEI, per germline. This CDR3 has 13 residues. V was pared by 4 bases and J by 11 bases, with 15 bases between. CDR3 nucleotides: TGTGCCAGCAGTGGTAACCAGGGTGGGGCCCAGCATTTT. Translation: CASSGNQGGAQHF.

The chain employs TRBV4-2 and TRBJ1-5; 8 bases agree with TRBD1. This CDR3 comprises 16 residues. Germline CDR1 reads LGHNA; CDR2 reads YNFKEQ. J was trimmed by 4 bases and V by 0 bases; bases with no gene match: 5. The CDR3 DNA reads as TGTGCCAGCAGCCAAGATCTTCGACAGGGGAATCAGCCCCAGCATTTT. It is translated as CASSQDLRQGNQPQHF.

V and J are TRBV4-2 and TRBJ2-3; 7 nucleotides align to TRBD2. The CDR3 consists of 14 residues. Germline values: CDR1 LGHNA, CDR2 YNFKEQ. With 4 bases clipped from V and 1 base from J, the junction kept 2 bases outside the gene matches. The CDR3 DNA is TGTGCCAGCAGCCCCCGGGGGGGCACAGATACGCAGTATTTT. It yields the protein CASSPRGGTDTQYF.